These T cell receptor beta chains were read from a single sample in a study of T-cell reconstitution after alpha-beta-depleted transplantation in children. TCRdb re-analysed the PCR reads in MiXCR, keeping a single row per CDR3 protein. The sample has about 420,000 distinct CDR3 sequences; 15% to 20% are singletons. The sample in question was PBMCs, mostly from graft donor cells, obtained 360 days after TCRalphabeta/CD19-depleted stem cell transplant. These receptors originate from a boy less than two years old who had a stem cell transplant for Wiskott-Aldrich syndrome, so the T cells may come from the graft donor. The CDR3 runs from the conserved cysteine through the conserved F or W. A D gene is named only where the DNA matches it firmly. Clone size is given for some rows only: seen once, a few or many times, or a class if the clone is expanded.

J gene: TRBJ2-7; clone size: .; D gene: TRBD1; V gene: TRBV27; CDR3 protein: CASSLSPGTGGIYEQYF; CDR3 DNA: TGTGCCAGCAGTTTATCACCTGGGACAGGGGGTATTTACGAGCAGTACTTC
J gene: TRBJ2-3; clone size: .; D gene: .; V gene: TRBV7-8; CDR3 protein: CASSPRWATDTQYF; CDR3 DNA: TGTGCCAGCAGCCCCCGATGGGCCACAGATACGCAGTATTTT
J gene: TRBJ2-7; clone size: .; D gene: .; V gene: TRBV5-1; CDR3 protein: CASSLVGDERYEQYF; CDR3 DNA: TGCGCCAGCAGCTTGGTCGGGGATGAGCGCTACGAGCAGTACTTC
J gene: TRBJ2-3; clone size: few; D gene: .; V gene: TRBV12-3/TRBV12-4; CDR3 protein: CASTIGGDTQYF; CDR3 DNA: TGTGCCAGCACCATAGGGGGAGATACGCAGTATTTT
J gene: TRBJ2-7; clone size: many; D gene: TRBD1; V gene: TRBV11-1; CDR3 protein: CASSRADRGSYEQYF; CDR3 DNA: TGTGCCAGCAGCCGCGCCGACAGGGGGTCCTACGAGCAGTACTTC
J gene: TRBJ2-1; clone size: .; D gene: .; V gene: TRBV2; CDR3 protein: CASKVDRSYNEQFF; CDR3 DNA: TGTGCCAGCAAGGTAGACAGGTCCTACAATGAGCAGTTCTTC
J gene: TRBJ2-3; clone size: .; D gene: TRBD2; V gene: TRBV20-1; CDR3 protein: CSARDVGREATDTQYF; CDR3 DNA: TGCAGTGCTAGAGATGTTGGGAGGGAGGCCACAGATACGCAGTATTTT
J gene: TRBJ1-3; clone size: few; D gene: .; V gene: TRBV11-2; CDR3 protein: CASSRRRVERGFGNTIYF; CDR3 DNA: TGTGCCAGCAGCCGTCGCCGCGTAGAGAGGGGATTTGGAAACACCATATATTTT
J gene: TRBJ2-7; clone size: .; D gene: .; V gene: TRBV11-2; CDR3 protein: CASSLIGLEWESDYEQYF; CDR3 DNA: TGTGCCAGCAGCTTAATAGGGTTAGAGTGGGAGTCCGACTACGAGCAGTACTTC
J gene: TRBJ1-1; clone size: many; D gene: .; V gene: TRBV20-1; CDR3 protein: CSAYRLNTEAFF; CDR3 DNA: TGCAGTGCTTATCGTCTGAACACTGAAGCTTTCTTT
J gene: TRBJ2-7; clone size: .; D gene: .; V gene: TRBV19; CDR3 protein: CASSIPGFEQYF; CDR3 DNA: TGTGCCAGTAGTATTCCCGGGTTCGAGCAGTACTTC
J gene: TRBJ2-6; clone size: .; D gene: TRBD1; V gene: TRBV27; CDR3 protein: CASSLQGARWGANVLTF; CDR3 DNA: TGTGCCAGCAGTTTGCAGGGGGCAAGGTGGGGGGCCAACGTCCTGACTTTC
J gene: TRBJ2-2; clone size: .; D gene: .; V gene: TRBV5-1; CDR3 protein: CASRAGLRTGELFF; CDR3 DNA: TGCGCCAGCCGCGCTGGGTTGCGGACCGGGGAGCTGTTTTTT
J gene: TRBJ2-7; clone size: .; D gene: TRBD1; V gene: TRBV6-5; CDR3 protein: CASSYGQGETYEQYF; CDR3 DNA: TGTGCCAGCAGTTATGGACAGGGAGAGACCTACGAGCAGTACTTC
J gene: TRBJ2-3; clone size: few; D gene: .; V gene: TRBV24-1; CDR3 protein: CATSDFGGESTDTQYF; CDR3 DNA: TGTGCCACCAGTGATTTTGGGGGAGAGAGCACAGATACGCAGTATTTT
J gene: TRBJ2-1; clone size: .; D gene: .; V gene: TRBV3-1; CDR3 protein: CASSHSLNEQFF; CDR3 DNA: TGTGCCAGCAGCCATTCCCTCAATGAGCAGTTCTTC
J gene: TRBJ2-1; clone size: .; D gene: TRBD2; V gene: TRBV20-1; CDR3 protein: CSARDINSGYNEQFF; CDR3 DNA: TGCAGTGCTAGAGATATAAATAGCGGGTACAATGAGCAGTTCTTC
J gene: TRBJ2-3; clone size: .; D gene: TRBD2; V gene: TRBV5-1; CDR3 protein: CASSRSGGLTDTQYF; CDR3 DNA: TGCGCCAGCAGCCGAAGCGGGGGGCTCACAGATACGCAGTATTTT
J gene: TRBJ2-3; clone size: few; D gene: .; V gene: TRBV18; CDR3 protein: CASSPPVGGPGTDTQYF; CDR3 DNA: TGTGCCAGCTCACCACCGGTGGGGGGGCCAGGCACAGATACGCAGTATTTT
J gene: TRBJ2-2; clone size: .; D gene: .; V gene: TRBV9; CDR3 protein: CASSYPGGANTGELFF; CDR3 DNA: TGTGCCAGCAGCTACCCTGGAGGGGCAAACACCGGGGAGCTGTTTTTT
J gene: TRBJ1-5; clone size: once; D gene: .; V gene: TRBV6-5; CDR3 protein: CASSYINQPQHF; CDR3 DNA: TGTGCCAGCAGTTACATCAATCAGCCCCAGCATTTT
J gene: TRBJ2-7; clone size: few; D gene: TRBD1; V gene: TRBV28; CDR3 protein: CASSTRRGQGQYF; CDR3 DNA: TGTGCCAGCAGTACACGGCGGGGACAGGGGCAGTACTTC
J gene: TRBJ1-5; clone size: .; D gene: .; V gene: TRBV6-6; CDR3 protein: CASSYGEDQPQHF; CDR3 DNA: TGTGCCAGCAGTTACGGAGAGGATCAGCCCCAGCATTTT
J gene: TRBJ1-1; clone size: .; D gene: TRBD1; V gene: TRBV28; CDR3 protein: CASSLPPEGATEAFF; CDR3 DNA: TGTGCCAGCAGTCTCCCTCCCGAGGGGGCGACTGAAGCTTTCTTT
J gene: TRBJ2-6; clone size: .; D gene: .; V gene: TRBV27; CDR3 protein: CASRELDSGANVLTF; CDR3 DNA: TGTGCCAGCAGAGAGTTAGACTCTGGGGCCAACGTCCTGACTTTC
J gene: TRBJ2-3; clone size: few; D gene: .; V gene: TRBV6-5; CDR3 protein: CASSFLGSRTDTQYF; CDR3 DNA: TGTGCCAGCAGTTTTCTAGGCTCGAGAACAGATACGCAGTATTTT
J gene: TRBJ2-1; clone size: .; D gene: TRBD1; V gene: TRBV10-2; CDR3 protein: CASSERGGYYNEQFF; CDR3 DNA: TGCGCCAGCAGTGAGAGAGGGGGCTACTACAATGAGCAGTTCTTC
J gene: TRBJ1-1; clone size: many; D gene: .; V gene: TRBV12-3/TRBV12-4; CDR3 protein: CASNLGREAFF; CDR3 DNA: TGTGCCAGCAATCTAGGCCGAGAAGCTTTCTTT
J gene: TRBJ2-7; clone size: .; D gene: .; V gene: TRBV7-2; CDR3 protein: CASSLSPGLYEQYF; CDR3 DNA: TGTGCCAGCAGCCTGAGTCCGGGTTTATACGAGCAGTACTTC
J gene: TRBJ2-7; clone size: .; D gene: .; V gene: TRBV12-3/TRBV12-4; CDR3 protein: CASSWDTPYEQYF; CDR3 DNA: TGTGCCAGCAGTTGGGACACACCCTACGAGCAGTACTTC
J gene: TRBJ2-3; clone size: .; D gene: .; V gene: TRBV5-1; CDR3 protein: CASSLVSGGNVPDTQYF; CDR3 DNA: TGCGCCAGCAGCTTGGTGTCTGGCGGCAACGTCCCAGATACGCAGTATTTT
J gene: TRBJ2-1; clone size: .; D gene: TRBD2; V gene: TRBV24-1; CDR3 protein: CATSDLPGGNEQFF; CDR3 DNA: TGTGCCACCAGTGATTTGCCGGGAGGCAATGAGCAGTTCTTC
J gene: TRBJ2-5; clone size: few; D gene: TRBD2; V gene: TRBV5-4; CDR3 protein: CASSSRLAGGVETQYF; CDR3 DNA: TGTGCCAGCAGCTCCAGACTAGCGGGGGGCGTAGAGACCCAGTACTTC
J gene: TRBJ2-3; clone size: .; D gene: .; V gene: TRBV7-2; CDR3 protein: CASSTYGGPSTDTQYF; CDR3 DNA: TGTGCCAGCAGCACCTACGGGGGACCTAGCACAGATACGCAGTATTTT
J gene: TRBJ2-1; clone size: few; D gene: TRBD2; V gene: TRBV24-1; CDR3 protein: CATSLTSGDYNEQFF; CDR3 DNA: TGTGCCACCAGCCTGACTAGCGGAGACTACAATGAGCAGTTCTTC
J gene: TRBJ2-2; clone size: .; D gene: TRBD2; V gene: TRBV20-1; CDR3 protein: CSGRGGTTGELFF; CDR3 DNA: TGCAGTGGGCGGGGGGGGACCACCGGGGAGCTGTTTTTT
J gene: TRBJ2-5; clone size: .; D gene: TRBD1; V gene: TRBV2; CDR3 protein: CASSPGQAGMETQYF; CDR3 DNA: TGTGCCAGCAGCCCCGGACAGGCTGGGATGGAGACCCAGTACTTC
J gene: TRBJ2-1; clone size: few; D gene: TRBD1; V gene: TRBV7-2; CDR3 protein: CASSFGQGGYEQFF; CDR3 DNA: TGTGCCAGCAGCTTTGGACAGGGTGGTTATGAGCAGTTCTTC
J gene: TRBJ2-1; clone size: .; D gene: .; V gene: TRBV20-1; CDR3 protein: CSAPDGGRSYNEQFF; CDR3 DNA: TGCAGTGCTCCAGACGGTGGGAGGTCCTACAATGAGCAGTTCTTC
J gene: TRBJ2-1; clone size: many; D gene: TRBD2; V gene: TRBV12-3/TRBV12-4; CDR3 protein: CASSLSGGWNEQFF; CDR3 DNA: TGTGCCAGCAGCCTTAGCGGGGGGTGGAATGAGCAGTTCTTC
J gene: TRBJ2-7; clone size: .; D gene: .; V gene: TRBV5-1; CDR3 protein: CASSLGGMAYEQYF; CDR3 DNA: TGCGCCAGCAGCTTAGGAGGGATGGCCTACGAGCAGTACTTC
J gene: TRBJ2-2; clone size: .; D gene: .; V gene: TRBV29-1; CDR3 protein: CSVWKTGELFF; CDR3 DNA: TGCAGCGTTTGGAAAACCGGGGAGCTGTTTTTT